Sequencing of this T cell receptor (beta chain) was carried out in a study of blood T cell repertoires in COVID-19. Study summary: Some COVID-19 samples were acute and others convalescent; all came from the United States, Italy and Spain. Sample material is recorded as cDNA or gDNA derived from T cells, B-cell-depleted T cells, or PBMCs.

This clone was seen a single time. Clinical histories supplied by participants themselves formed the basis of cohort assignment. Per the study methods: Amplified reference gene primers provided the basis for estimating nucleated cell counts. Profiled with immunoSEQ multiplex PCR; TCRdb holds only in-frame clones, not every one. V, J and clone size are taken as reported in that table, and D and trimming were inferred from the DNA itself. The sample comprises 290,000 or so clones, more than 75% of which are singletons, and 2.6% rests with the top ten. From germline, CDR1 is SGHNT and CDR2 YENEEA. V was trimmed by 2 bases and J by 3 bases, leaving 11 bases between them. The CDR3 is 14 amino acids.

V and J are TRBV11-3 and TRBJ2-7; perhaps TRBD1 as D (5 bases). The source material was PBMCs or T cells enriched from blood (not recorded which). The sequence was obtained from a woman aged 18-29 years who had recovered from COVID-19. The CDR3 is CASSLRGGVYEQYF. CDR3 nucleotide sequence: TGTGCCAGCAGCTTAAGGGGTGGGGTCTACGAGCAGTACTTC.